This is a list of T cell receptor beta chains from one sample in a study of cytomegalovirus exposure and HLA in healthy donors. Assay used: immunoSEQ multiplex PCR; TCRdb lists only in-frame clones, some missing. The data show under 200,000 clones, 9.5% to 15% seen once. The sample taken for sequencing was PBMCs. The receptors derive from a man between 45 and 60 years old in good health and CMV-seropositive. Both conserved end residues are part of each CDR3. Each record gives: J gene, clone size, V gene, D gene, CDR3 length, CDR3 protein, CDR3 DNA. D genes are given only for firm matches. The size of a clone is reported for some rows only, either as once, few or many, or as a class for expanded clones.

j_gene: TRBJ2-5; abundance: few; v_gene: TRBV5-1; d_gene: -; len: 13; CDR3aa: CASNPEDQETQYF; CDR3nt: TGCGCCAGCAACCCCGAGGATCAAGAGACCCAGTACTTC
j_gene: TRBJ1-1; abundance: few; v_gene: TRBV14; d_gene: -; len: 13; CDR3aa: CASSPQVNTEAFF; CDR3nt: TGTGCCAGCAGCCCCCAGGTAAACACTGAAGCTTTCTTT
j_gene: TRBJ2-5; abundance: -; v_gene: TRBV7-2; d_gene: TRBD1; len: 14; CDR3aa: CASRLDRVKETQYF; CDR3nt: TGTGCCAGCAGATTGGACAGGGTTAAAGAGACCCAGTACTTC
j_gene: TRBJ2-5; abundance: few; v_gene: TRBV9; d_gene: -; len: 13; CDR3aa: CASSSGRGETQYF; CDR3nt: TGTGCCAGCAGCTCTGGCCGCGGGGAGACCCAGTACTTC
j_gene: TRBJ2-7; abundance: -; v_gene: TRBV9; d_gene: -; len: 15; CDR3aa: CASSVDPGLIDEQYF; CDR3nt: TGTGCCAGCAGCGTAGACCCAGGGTTGATTGACGAGCAGTACTTC
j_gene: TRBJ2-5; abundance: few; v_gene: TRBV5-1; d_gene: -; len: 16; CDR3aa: CASSLSALGGQETQYF; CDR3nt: TGCGCCAGCAGCTTGTCGGCCCTTGGGGGGCAAGAGACCCAGTACTTC
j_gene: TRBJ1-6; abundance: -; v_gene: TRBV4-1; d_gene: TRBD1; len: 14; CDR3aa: CASSSAGGVSPLHF; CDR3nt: TGCGCCAGCAGCTCCGCAGGGGGCGTTTCACCCCTCCACTTT
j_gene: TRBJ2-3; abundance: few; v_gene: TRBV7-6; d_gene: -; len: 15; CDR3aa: CASSLDGLFTDTQYF; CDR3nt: TGTGCCAGCAGCTTAGATGGACTCTTCACAGATACGCAGTATTTT
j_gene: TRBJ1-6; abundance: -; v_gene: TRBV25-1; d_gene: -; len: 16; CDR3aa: CASSEVGAQGNSPLHF; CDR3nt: TGTGCCAGCAGTGAAGTGGGGGCCCAGGGAAATTCACCCCTCCACTTT
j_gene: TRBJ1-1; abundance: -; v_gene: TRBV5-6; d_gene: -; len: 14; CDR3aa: CASSRDLWNTEAFF; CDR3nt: TGTGCCAGCAGCCGGGACTTATGGAACACTGAAGCTTTCTTT
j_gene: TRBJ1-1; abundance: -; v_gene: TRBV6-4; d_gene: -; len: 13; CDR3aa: CASSEGVNTEAFF; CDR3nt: TGTGCCAGCAGTGAAGGAGTGAACACTGAAGCTTTCTTT
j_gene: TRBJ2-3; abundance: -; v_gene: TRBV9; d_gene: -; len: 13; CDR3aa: CASSVGQTDTQYF; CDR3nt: TGTGCCAGCAGCGTAGGACAGACAGATACGCAGTATTTT
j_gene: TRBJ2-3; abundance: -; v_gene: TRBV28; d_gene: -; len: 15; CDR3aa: CASILSPSGPHPQYF; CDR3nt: TGTGCCAGCATCCTTTCCCCTTCGGGTCCCCATCCGCAGTATTTT
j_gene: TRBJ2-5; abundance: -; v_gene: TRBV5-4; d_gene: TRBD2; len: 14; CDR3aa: CASSTDPSGGPGDF; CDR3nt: TGTGCCAGCAGCACGGACCCTAGCGGGGGCCCCGGAGACTTC
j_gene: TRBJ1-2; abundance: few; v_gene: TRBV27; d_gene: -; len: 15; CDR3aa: CASSLDYRAAYGYTF; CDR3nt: TGTGCCAGCAGTTTAGACTACAGGGCGGCTTATGGCTACACCTTC
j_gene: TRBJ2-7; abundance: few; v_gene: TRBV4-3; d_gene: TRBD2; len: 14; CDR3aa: CASSQGEGGHEQYF; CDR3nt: TGCGCCAGCAGCCAAGGGGAGGGCGGCCACGAGCAGTACTTC
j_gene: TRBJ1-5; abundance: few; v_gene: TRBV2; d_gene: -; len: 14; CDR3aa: CASSVGNSNQPQHF; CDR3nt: TGTGCCAGCAGTGTTGGCAATAGCAATCAGCCCCAGCATTTT
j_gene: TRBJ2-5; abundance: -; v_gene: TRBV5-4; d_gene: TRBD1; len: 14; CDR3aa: CASNIQGLQETQYF; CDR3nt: TGTGCCAGCAACATACAGGGGCTACAAGAGACCCAGTACTTC
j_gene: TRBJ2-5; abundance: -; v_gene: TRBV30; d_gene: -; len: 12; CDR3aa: CAWSAVRETQYF; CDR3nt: TGTGCCTGGAGTGCGGTCCGGGAGACCCAGTACTTC
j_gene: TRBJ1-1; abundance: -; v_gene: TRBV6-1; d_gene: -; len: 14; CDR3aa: CASSLQVVNTEAFF; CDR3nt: TGTGCCAGCAGCCTTCAGGTAGTGAACACTGAAGCTTTCTTT
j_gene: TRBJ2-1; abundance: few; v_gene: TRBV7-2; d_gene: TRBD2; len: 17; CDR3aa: CASGTGTSGGALNEQFF; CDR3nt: TGTGCCAGCGGCACCGGGACTAGCGGGGGGGCGTTGAATGAGCAGTTCTTC
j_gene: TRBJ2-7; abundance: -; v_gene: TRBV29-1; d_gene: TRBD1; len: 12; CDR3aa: CSAKGQGYEQYF; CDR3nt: TGCAGCGCCAAGGGACAGGGGTACGAGCAGTACTTC
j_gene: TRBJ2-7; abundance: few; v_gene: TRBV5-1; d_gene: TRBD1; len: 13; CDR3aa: CASSLYRGSEQYF; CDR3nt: TGCGCCAGCAGCTTGTACAGGGGGAGCGAGCAGTACTTC
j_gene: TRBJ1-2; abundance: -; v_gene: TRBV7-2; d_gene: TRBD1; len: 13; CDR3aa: CARTIDRVGGYTF; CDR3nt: TGTGCCAGAACCATAGACAGGGTGGGTGGCTACACCTTC
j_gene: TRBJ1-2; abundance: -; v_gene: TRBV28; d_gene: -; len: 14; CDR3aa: CASSSAGLGYGYTF; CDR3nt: TGTGCCAGCAGTTCCGCGGGGCTCGGCTATGGCTACACCTTC
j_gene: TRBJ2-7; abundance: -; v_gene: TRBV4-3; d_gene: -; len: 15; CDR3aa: CASSQGFLPFEQQYF; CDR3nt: TGCGCCAGCAGCCAAGGATTTTTACCCTTCGAGCAGCAGTACTTC
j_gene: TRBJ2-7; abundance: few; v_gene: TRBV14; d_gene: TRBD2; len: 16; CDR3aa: CASSLQIAGGRNEQYF; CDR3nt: TGTGCCAGCAGCCTACAAATAGCGGGGGGGCGGAACGAGCAGTACTTC
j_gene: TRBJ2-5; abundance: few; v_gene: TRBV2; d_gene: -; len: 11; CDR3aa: CASSGEETQYF; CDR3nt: TGTGCCAGCAGCGGAGAAGAGACCCAGTACTTC
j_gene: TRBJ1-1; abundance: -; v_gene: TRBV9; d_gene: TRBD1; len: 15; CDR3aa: CASSVEETGYTEAFF; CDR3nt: TGTGCCAGCAGCGTAGAAGAGACAGGGTACACTGAAGCTTTCTTT
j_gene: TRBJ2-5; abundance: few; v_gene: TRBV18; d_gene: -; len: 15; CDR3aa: CASSHSGTSFETQYF; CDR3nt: TGTGCCAGCTCACATAGCGGAACCTCGTTCGAGACCCAGTACTTC
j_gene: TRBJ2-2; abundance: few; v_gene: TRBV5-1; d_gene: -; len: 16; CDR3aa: CASKPPGGRGTGELFF; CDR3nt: TGCGCCAGCAAGCCCCCCGGGGGGCGAGGTACCGGGGAGCTGTTTTTT
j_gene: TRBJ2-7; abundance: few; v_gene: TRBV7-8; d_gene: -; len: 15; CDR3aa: CASSRRGGQTGEQYF; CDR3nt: TGTGCCAGCAGCCGCCGGGGGGGACAGACAGGCGAGCAGTACTTC
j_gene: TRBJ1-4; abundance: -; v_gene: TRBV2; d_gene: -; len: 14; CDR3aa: CASRKDITTEKLFF; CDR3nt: TGTGCCAGCAGGAAGGACATCACTACTGAAAAACTGTTTTTT
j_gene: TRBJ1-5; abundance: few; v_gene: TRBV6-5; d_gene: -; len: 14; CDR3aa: CASSVRDGYQPQHF; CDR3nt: TGTGCCAGCAGTGTACGGGATGGGTATCAGCCCCAGCATTTT
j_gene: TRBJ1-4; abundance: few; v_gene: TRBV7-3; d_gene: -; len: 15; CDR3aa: CASSLTRLPNEKLFF; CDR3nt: TGTGCCAGCAGCTTAACCCGACTCCCGAATGAAAAACTGTTTTTT
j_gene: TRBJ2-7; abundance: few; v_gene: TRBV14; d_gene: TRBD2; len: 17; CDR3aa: CASSQDLAGGNFYEQYF; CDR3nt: TGTGCCAGCAGCCAAGATTTAGCGGGGGGGAATTTTTACGAGCAGTACTTC
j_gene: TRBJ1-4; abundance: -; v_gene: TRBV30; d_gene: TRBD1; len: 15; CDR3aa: CAWSTTTGVNEKLFF; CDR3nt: TGTGCCTGGTCTACGACGACAGGGGTAAATGAAAAACTGTTTTTT
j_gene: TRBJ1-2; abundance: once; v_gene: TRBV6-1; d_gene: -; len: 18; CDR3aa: CASSGMSESRYESYGYTF; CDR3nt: TGTGCCAGCAGTGGGATGAGCGAGAGCAGATACGAGAGCTATGGCTACACCTTC
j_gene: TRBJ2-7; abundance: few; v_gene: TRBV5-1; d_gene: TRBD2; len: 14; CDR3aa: CASTSTGGDYEQYF; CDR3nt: TGCGCCAGCACTTCGACTGGGGGGGACTACGAGCAGTACTTC